In this sample, the clone carrying this TCR beta chain turned up a few times. The data were taken from a study of blood T cell repertoires in COVID-19. Across the whole study: Nucleic acid was either cDNA or gDNA, and it came from T cells, B-cell-depleted T cells, or PBMCs.

V lost 1 base and J 1 base, leaving 14 bases between the germline ends. Germline lookup yields CDR1 SGHDT and CDR2 YYEEEE. This CDR3 is 16 amino acids long. As originally analysed: Counts of nucleated cells, estimated from reference gene primer amplification, were obtained. Clones were read by immunoSEQ multiplex PCR, and TCRdb kept only the in-frame ones, dropping some. The DNA was the basis for D and trimming; V, J and clone size are from that table. The sample consists of 98,000 or so clones, 71% of them appearing once. The V and J genes are TRBV5-6 and TRBJ1-1; D remains unclear. This sequence originates from a woman in her forties with acute or convalescent COVID-19. Material: peripheral blood. CDR3 nucleotides: TGTGCCAGCAGCTTGATAGGCCGAGGGCAGAACACTGAAGCTTTCTTT. It codes for CASSLIGRGQNTEAFF.